Listed here are 7 T cell receptor beta chains from one sample, sequenced in a study of human T cells and chemical hapten exposure. Someone pulled total RNA out of unfractionated whole blood. One entry per CDR3 protein, called by TCRdb with MiXCR from the 5' RACE reads. This table has about 140,000 distinct CDR3 sequences, roughly 4% appearing once. The origin of the receptors is a female donor in good health.

At least ten counts were recorded for this clonotype. The J gene is TRBJ1-1, the V gene TRBV11-2; 8 nucleotides align to TRBD1. The trim removed 2 bases at V and 3 bases at J, leaving 5 bases unmatched. The CDR3 sequence is 15 residues long. Germline CDR1 SGHAT, CDR2 FQNNGV. The CDR3 DNA follows: TGTGCCAGCAGCTTATCCGGGACAGGCTACACTGAAGCTTTCTTT. As protein: CASSLSGTGYTEAFF.

This clonotype appeared a few times. The chain uses TRBV20-1 and TRBJ2-3; D not certain. Looked up from germline, CDR1 is DFQATT and CDR2 is SNEGSKA (reference sequence). The CDR3 runs to 18 residues. V was shortened by 3 bases and J by 0 bases, with 22 bases between the two germline ends. CDR3 in DNA: TGCAGTGCTAGGGGTCTGCGCGCCGGCCGCAAAAGCACAGATACGCAGTATTTT. Translation gives CSARGLRAGRKSTDTQYF.

This clonotype was detected ten times or more. V gene TRBV7-2 combines with J gene TRBJ2-1; a weak D match, TRBD2 (6 bases). CDR3 length: 16 residues. CDR1 and CDR2 (germline): SGHTA, FQGNSA. Trimming cost V 5 bases and J 6 bases, with 20 bases left between them. CDR3 loop: CASSRGGVRSANEQFF. The CDR3 DNA sequence: TGTGCCAGCAGCCGGGGCGGGGTGAGGTCCGCCAATGAGCAGTTCTTC.

This clonotype was observed a few times. The chain links TRBV2 to TRBJ1-1; possibly TRBD1 for D (6 bases). CDR3 size: 12 residues. Trimming took off 10 bases at V and 11 bases at J, with 20 bases between the two ends. Germline CDR1 reads SNHLY; CDR2 reads FYNNEI. The CDR3 here is CAIATGTPGAFF. In DNA, the CDR3 is TGTGCCATCGCTACCGGGACACCTGGGGCTTTCTTT.

As to this clonotype: A clone one base away is much larger, so this may be a read error. J is TRBJ2-7 and V is TRBV20-1, with 8 nucleotides matching TRBD2. J gave up 5 bases and V 3 bases, and 12 bases lay outside the gene matches. The V gene's germline CDR1 is DFQATT and CDR2 SNEGSKA (reference sequence). The CDR3 extends over 15 amino acids. For the CDR3, the DNA is TGCAGTGCTAGCCCTGGGACTAGATCGCCCGACGAGCAGTACTTC. It encodes CSASPGTRSPDEQYF.

This clonotype was detected many times. The V gene is TRBV28, the J gene TRBJ2-2; no reliable D call. The CDR3 has 14 residues. Germline V gene sequence: CDR1 MDHEN, CDR2 SYDVKM. V gave up 6 bases and J gave up 0 bases, with 8 bases separating them. CDR3 DNA sequence: TGTGCCAGCAGCCCGGACCCGAACACCGGGGAGCTGTTTTTT. Translating gives CASSPDPNTGELFF.

This clonotype has ten or more counts. This chain joins TRBV5-6 and TRBJ2-7, with D maybe TRBD2 (6 bases). The CDR3 is 15 residues long. CDR1 is SGHDT, CDR2 YYEEEE, per germline. With 5 bases removed from V and 2 bases from J, the gap between germline ends came to 17 bases. CDR3 nucleotide sequence: TGTGCCAGCAGTCCGCGGGACTCGAGTACCTACGAGCAGTACTTC. It encodes CASSPRDSSTYEQYF.